This is a list of T cell receptor beta chains from one sample in a study of T cells in Graves' hyperthyroidism and ophthalmopathy. TCRdb reprocessed the multiplex PCR reads with MiXCR, giving one entry per CDR3 protein. Of approximately 520,000 distinct CDR3 sequences listed, around 21% are singletons. The specimen sequenced was blood. Receptors originate from a man younger than 35 with Graves' hyperthyroidism. CDR3s include the opening cysteine and the closing phenylalanine or tryptophan. Each record gives: J gene, CDR3 length, D gene, V gene, clone size, CDR3 protein, CDR3 DNA. A D gene is named only where the DNA matches it firmly. Not all rows give a size; the values are once, few, many and, for expanded clones, a class.

J: TRBJ1-2; length: 13; D: -; V: TRBV5-1; size: -; CDR3: CASSLAPRDGYTF; DNA: TGCGCCAGCAGCTTGGCCCCCCGAGATGGCTACACCTTC
J: TRBJ2-5; length: 12; D: -; V: TRBV20-1; size: few; CDR3: CSVSQGKETQYF; DNA: TGCAGTGTTTCCCAGGGGAAAGAGACCCAGTACTTC
J: TRBJ1-1; length: 14; D: -; V: TRBV12-3/TRBV12-4; size: -; CDR3: CANSGGVGDTEAFF; DNA: TGTGCCAACTCGGGCGGGGTCGGAGACACTGAAGCTTTCTTT
J: TRBJ2-2; length: 15; D: -; V: TRBV6-2/TRBV6-3; size: -; CDR3: CASSYPPLRTGELFF; DNA: TGTGCCAGCAGTTACCCCCCGCTGCGGACCGGGGAGCTGTTTTTT
J: TRBJ2-7; length: 14; D: TRBD1; V: TRBV9; size: many; CDR3: CASSVADRGLEQYF; DNA: TGTGCCAGCAGCGTTGCGGACAGGGGGTTGGAGCAGTACTTC
J: TRBJ2-2; length: 18; D: -; V: TRBV6-2/TRBV6-3; size: few; CDR3: CASSYGGSLIMNTGELFF; DNA: TGTGCCAGCAGTTACGGAGGCAGCTTAATAATGAACACCGGGGAGCTGTTTTTT
J: TRBJ1-5; length: 15; D: -; V: TRBV19; size: few; CDR3: CASSPRRGAAQPQHF; DNA: TGTGCCAGTAGTCCCCGTAGGGGGGCGGCTCAGCCCCAGCATTTT
J: TRBJ1-2; length: 17; D: TRBD1; V: TRBV11-2; size: -; CDR3: CASSVWINRGRREGYTF; DNA: TGTGCCAGCAGCGTCTGGATAAACAGGGGGCGAAGAGAAGGCTACACCTTC
J: TRBJ2-7; length: 15; D: -; V: TRBV20-1; size: few; CDR3: CSASPVPGNPYEQYF; DNA: TGCAGTGCTAGCCCCGTCCCAGGAAACCCCTACGAGCAGTACTTC
J: TRBJ2-7; length: 14; D: -; V: TRBV4-1; size: -; CDR3: CASSQEGTLSEQYF; DNA: TGCGCCAGCAGCCAAGAAGGGACGTTGTCCGAGCAGTACTTC
J: TRBJ2-7; length: 16; D: -; V: TRBV15; size: many; CDR3: CATSRLQGRDSYEQYF; DNA: TGTGCCACCAGCAGACTCCAGGGGAGGGACTCCTACGAGCAGTACTTC
J: TRBJ1-1; length: 14; D: -; V: TRBV6-2/TRBV6-3; size: many; CDR3: CASSYFPRTTEAFF; DNA: TGTGCCAGCAGTTACTTCCCGAGAACCACTGAAGCTTTCTTT
J: TRBJ1-1; length: 15; D: -; V: TRBV12-3/TRBV12-4; size: many; CDR3: CASSFSVLYFTEAFF; DNA: TGTGCCAGCAGTTTTTCGGTACTTTACTTCACTGAAGCTTTCTTT
J: TRBJ2-7; length: 15; D: -; V: TRBV11-3; size: -; CDR3: CASSLSTGPYYEQYF; DNA: TGTGCCAGCAGCTTGAGTACAGGTCCATACTACGAGCAGTACTTC
J: TRBJ2-2; length: 15; D: TRBD1; V: TRBV6-5; size: few; CDR3: CASSSRTGRGGELFF; DNA: TGTGCCAGCAGTTCCAGGACAGGGCGAGGCGGGGAGCTGTTTTTT
J: TRBJ1-5; length: 13; D: -; V: TRBV6-1; size: many; CDR3: CASRAAGNQPQHF; DNA: TGTGCCAGCAGAGCGGCGGGTAATCAGCCCCAGCATTTT
J: TRBJ1-5; length: 15; D: -; V: TRBV12-3/TRBV12-4; size: -; CDR3: CASSPRDGINQPQHF; DNA: TGTGCCAGCAGTCCAAGGGACGGAATAAATCAGCCCCAGCATTTT
J: TRBJ2-2; length: 16; D: TRBD2; V: TRBV6-5; size: few; CDR3: CASSYGLAGVTGELFF; DNA: TGTGCCAGCAGTTACGGGCTAGCGGGAGTCACCGGGGAGCTGTTTTTT
J: TRBJ2-5; length: 14; D: -; V: TRBV2; size: few; CDR3: CASSEMGFQETQYF; DNA: TGTGCCAGCAGTGAAATGGGGTTTCAAGAGACCCAGTACTTC
J: TRBJ1-5; length: 16; D: TRBD1; V: TRBV28; size: few; CDR3: CASSFFGGGNNQPQHF; DNA: TGTGCCAGCAGTTTTTTCGGAGGGGGCAACAATCAGCCCCAGCATTTT
J: TRBJ2-2; length: 18; D: TRBD2; V: TRBV11-2; size: many; CDR3: CASSIRIGLAGITGELFF; DNA: TGTGCCAGCAGCATCCGAATAGGACTAGCGGGGATCACCGGGGAGCTGTTTTTT
J: TRBJ2-5; length: 15; D: -; V: TRBV20-1; size: many; CDR3: CSAYRLGALQETQYF; DNA: TGCAGTGCCTACCGTCTCGGGGCCCTCCAAGAGACCCAGTACTTC
J: TRBJ1-6; length: 17; D: -; V: TRBV6-5; size: -; CDR3: CASSYVGGMANNSPLHF; DNA: TGTGCCAGCAGTTACGTGGGGGGTATGGCCAATAATTCACCCCTCCACTTT
J: TRBJ2-7; length: 11; D: TRBD2; V: TRBV20-1; size: -; CDR3: CSGSGRNEQYF; DNA: TGCAGTGGGTCCGGGAGGAACGAGCAGTACTTC
J: TRBJ1-1; length: 15; D: -; V: TRBV5-1; size: many; CDR3: CASSGGTNLNTEAFF; DNA: TGCGCCAGCAGCGGCGGGACAAACCTGAACACTGAAGCTTTCTTT
J: TRBJ1-2; length: 13; D: TRBD1; V: TRBV12-5; size: -; CDR3: CASGTGTGYGYTF; DNA: TGTGCTAGTGGAACCGGGACAGGGTATGGCTACACCTTC
J: TRBJ2-2; length: 14; D: TRBD1; V: TRBV30; size: many; CDR3: CAWGTGVVTGELFF; DNA: TGTGCCTGGGGGACAGGAGTGGTCACCGGGGAGCTGTTTTTT
J: TRBJ1-1; length: 13; D: -; V: TRBV29-1; size: many; CDR3: CSVDRGTGTEAFF; DNA: TGCAGCGTTGACCGGGGCACAGGGACTGAAGCTTTCTTT
J: TRBJ1-3; length: 15; D: TRBD1; V: TRBV4-1; size: -; CDR3: CASSQLRGLGNTIYF; DNA: TGCGCCAGCAGCCAGCTCAGGGGGCTTGGAAACACCATATATTTT
J: TRBJ1-2; length: 14; D: -; V: TRBV19; size: few; CDR3: CASNWGTGRSLFTF; DNA: TGTGCCAGTAATTGGGGAACGGGACGGTCGCTTTTCACCTTC
J: TRBJ2-2; length: 16; D: TRBD2; V: TRBV6-1; size: -; CDR3: CASSVTSGGAPGELFF; DNA: TGTGCCAGCAGTGTGACTAGCGGGGGGGCCCCCGGGGAGCTGTTTTTT
J: TRBJ2-7; length: 15; D: -; V: TRBV20-1; size: many; CDR3: CSARDRGKGSNEQYF; DNA: TGCAGTGCTAGAGATCGAGGGAAAGGGTCGAACGAGCAGTACTTC
J: TRBJ2-7; length: 13; D: -; V: TRBV5-5; size: few; CDR3: CASSLRDLYEQYF; DNA: TGTGCCAGCAGCTTGAGGGACCTCTACGAGCAGTACTTC
J: TRBJ2-2; length: 16; D: TRBD2; V: TRBV9; size: many; CDR3: CASSVAERGNTGELFF; DNA: TGTGCCAGCAGCGTAGCCGAGCGGGGGAACACCGGGGAGCTGTTTTTT
J: TRBJ1-1; length: 15; D: -; V: TRBV28; size: many; CDR3: CASSLGRAGGTEAFF; DNA: TGTGCCAGCAGTTTGGGCAGGGCTGGGGGCACTGAAGCTTTCTTT
J: TRBJ1-5; length: 14; D: -; V: TRBV19; size: many; CDR3: CASSFGGGSQPQHF; DNA: TGTGCCAGTAGTTTTGGAGGGGGGAGCCAGCCCCAGCATTTT
J: TRBJ2-7; length: 14; D: TRBD2; V: TRBV6-5; size: -; CDR3: CASSTFSGSYEQYF; DNA: TGTGCCAGCAGTACTTTCAGCGGGAGCTACGAGCAGTACTTC
J: TRBJ1-2; length: 14; D: -; V: TRBV5-6; size: many; CDR3: CASSRPGHNYGYTF; DNA: TGTGCCAGCAGCCGGCCGGGACACAACTATGGCTACACCTTC
J: TRBJ1-1; length: 14; D: TRBD1; V: TRBV19; size: many; CDR3: CASSIETGNPEAFF; DNA: TGTGCCAGTAGTATTGAGACAGGGAATCCTGAAGCTTTCTTT
J: TRBJ2-2; length: 13; D: -; V: TRBV30; size: -; CDR3: CAWSEKNTGELFF; DNA: TGTGCCTGGAGTGAAAAGAACACCGGGGAGCTGTTTTTT
J: TRBJ1-1; length: 16; D: -; V: TRBV9; size: -; CDR3: CASSVTGQTWDTEAFF; DNA: TGTGCCAGCAGCGTGACAGGCCAAACATGGGACACTGAAGCTTTCTTT
J: TRBJ2-7; length: 15; D: -; V: TRBV2; size: many; CDR3: CASSETRQFSYEQYF; DNA: TGTGCCAGCAGTGAAACTAGGCAGTTCTCCTACGAGCAGTACTTC
J: TRBJ2-7; length: 15; D: TRBD2; V: TRBV28; size: -; CDR3: CASSSQAGASYEQYF; DNA: TGTGCCAGCAGCTCCCAAGCGGGAGCCTCCTACGAGCAGTACTTC
J: TRBJ2-2; length: 14; D: -; V: TRBV2; size: many; CDR3: CASSGGLYTGELFF; DNA: TGTGCCAGCAGTGGTGGCCTTTACACCGGGGAGCTGTTTTTT
J: TRBJ1-2; length: 14; D: TRBD1; V: TRBV2; size: many; CDR3: CATLGQMNNYGYTF; DNA: TGTGCCACCCTGGGACAGATGAACAACTATGGCTACACCTTC
J: TRBJ2-2; length: 17; D: -; V: TRBV7-8; size: many; CDR3: CASKFLAGQRNTGELFF; DNA: TGTGCCAGCAAATTTCTGGCGGGACAGAGAAACACCGGGGAGCTGTTTTTT
J: TRBJ1-5; length: 14; D: -; V: TRBV6-5; size: many; CDR3: CASKTVYSNQPQHF; DNA: TGTGCCAGCAAGACAGTCTATAGCAATCAGCCCCAGCATTTT
J: TRBJ1-1; length: 16; D: TRBD1; V: TRBV12-3/TRBV12-4; size: many; CDR3: CASSSRQGLGWTEAFF; DNA: TGTGCCAGCAGTTCCCGACAGGGTCTAGGTTGGACTGAAGCTTTCTTT
J: TRBJ2-7; length: 16; D: -; V: TRBV7-8; size: many; CDR3: CASSIPRGAGKYEQYF; DNA: TGTGCCAGCAGCATCCCGCGAGGGGCAGGGAAATACGAGCAGTACTTC
J: TRBJ1-1; length: 14; D: TRBD1; V: TRBV2; size: many; CDR3: CASHRDSYGTEAFF; DNA: TGTGCCAGCCATCGGGACAGTTATGGGACTGAAGCTTTCTTT
J: TRBJ2-2; length: 15; D: TRBD1; V: TRBV7-8; size: -; CDR3: CASSPQGANTGKLFF; DNA: TGTGCCAGCAGCCCCCAGGGGGCAAACACCGGGAAGCTGTTTTTT
J: TRBJ1-2; length: 16; D: TRBD1; V: TRBV12-3/TRBV12-4; size: many; CDR3: CASRGSRTGGSYGYTF; DNA: TGTGCCAGCAGGGGATCTCGAACAGGGGGCAGCTATGGCTACACCTTC
J: TRBJ2-5; length: 13; D: -; V: TRBV20-1; size: many; CDR3: CSASRTVQETQYF; DNA: TGCAGTGCTAGCCGGACAGTTCAAGAGACCCAGTACTTC
J: TRBJ2-7; length: 15; D: TRBD2; V: TRBV20-1; size: many; CDR3: CSARRGSGLGNEQYF; DNA: TGCAGTGCTAGGAGGGGTAGCGGGCTCGGGAACGAGCAGTACTTC
J: TRBJ2-7; length: 13; D: -; V: TRBV20-1; size: many; CDR3: CSAVGTPSYEQYF; DNA: TGCAGTGCTGTCGGGACTCCTTCCTACGAGCAGTACTTC
J: TRBJ2-7; length: 15; D: TRBD2; V: TRBV6-1; size: many; CDR3: CASSESELAGYEQYF; DNA: TGTGCCAGCAGTGAATCTGAACTAGCGGGATACGAGCAGTACTTC
J: TRBJ1-1; length: 14; D: -; V: TRBV28; size: many; CDR3: CASRIRGDTTEAFF; DNA: TGTGCCAGCAGAATAAGGGGGGACACGACTGAAGCTTTCTTT
J: TRBJ1-6; length: 16; D: -; V: TRBV12-3/TRBV12-4; size: many; CDR3: CASSLGSGVHSSPLHF; DNA: TGTGCCAGCAGTTTAGGGTCCGGGGTCCATAGTTCACCCCTCCACTTT
J: TRBJ2-7; length: 13; D: -; V: TRBV11-2; size: few; CDR3: CASSLSPRSEQYF; DNA: TGTGCCAGCAGCCTGTCCCCACGGAGCGAGCAGTACTTC